Described below is a single TCR beta chain sequence and its context. Antigen specificity is unknown. Per germline, CDR1 MRHNA and CDR2 SNTAGT. This CDR3 spans 16 amino acids. The trim removed 7 bases at V and 4 bases at J, leaving 10 bases unmatched. Peripheral blood samples of 9 to 10 milliliters were drawn from each donor. The use of a sample-barcoded 5' primer and a J-beta primer mix characterized a second PCR of roughly 7 to 11 cycles. TCRdb re-called the 5' RACE reads with MiXCR, one entry per CDR3 protein. The profile shows a few hundred thousand distinct CDR3 sequences, about 55% of them singletons. These data belong to a study of blood T cells in healthy people across ages. Study conclusions and caveats: Among long-lived donors, naive CD4+ cells were more numerous and diversity higher than in aged donors.

The sequencing input was blood. The clonotype originates from a man between 60 and 75 years old in good health. The chain is built from TRBV6-4 and TRBJ2-5; 12 nucleotides line up with TRBD2. The CDR3 spells CASISWASGRAETQYF. CDR3 DNA sequence: TGTGCCAGCATCTCGTGGGCTAGCGGGAGGGCAGAGACCCAGTACTTC.